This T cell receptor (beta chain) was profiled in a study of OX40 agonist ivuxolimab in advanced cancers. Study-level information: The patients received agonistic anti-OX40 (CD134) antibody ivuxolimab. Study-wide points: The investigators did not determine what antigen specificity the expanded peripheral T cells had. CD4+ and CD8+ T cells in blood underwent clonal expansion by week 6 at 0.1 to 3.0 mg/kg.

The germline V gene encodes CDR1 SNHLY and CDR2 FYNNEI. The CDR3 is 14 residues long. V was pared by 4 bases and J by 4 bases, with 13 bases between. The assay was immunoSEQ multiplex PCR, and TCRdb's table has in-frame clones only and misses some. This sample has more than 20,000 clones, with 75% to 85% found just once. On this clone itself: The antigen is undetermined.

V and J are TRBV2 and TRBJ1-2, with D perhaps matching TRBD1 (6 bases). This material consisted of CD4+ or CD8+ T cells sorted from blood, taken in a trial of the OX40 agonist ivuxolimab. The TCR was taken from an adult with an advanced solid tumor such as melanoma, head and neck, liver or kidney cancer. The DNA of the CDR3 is TGTGCCAGCAGTGGTGCGGGGGCCTCCTATGGCTACACCTTC. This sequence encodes CASSGAGASYGYTF.